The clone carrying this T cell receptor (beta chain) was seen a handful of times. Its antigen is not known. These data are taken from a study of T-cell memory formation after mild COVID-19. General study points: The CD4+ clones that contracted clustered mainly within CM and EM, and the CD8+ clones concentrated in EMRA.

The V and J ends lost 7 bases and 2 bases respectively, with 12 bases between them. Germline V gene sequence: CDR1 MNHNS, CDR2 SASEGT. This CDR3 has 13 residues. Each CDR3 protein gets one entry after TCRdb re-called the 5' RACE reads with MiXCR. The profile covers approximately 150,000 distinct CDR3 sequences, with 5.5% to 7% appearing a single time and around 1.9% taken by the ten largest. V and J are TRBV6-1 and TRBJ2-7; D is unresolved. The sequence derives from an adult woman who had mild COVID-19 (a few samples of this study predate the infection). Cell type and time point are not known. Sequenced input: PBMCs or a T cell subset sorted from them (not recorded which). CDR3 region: CASTRQVPYEQYF. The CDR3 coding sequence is TGTGCCAGCACACGTCAGGTGCCCTACGAGCAGTACTTC.